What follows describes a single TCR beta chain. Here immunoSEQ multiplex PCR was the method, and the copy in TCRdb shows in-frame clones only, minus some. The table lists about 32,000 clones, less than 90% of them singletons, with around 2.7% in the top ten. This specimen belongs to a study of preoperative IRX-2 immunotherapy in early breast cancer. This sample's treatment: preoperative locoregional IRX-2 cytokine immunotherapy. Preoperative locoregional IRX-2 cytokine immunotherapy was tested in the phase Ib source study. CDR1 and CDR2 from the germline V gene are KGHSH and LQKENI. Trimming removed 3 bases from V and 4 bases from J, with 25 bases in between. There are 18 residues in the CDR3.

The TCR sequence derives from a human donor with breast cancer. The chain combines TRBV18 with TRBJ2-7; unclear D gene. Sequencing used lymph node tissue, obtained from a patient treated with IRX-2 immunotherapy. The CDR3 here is CASSPDPSGRRPTYEQYF. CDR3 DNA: TGTGCCAGCTCACCCGACCCATCTGGGCGGCGTCCCACTTACGAGCAGTACTTC. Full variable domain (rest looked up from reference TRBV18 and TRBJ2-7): NAGVMQNPRHLVRRRGQEARLRCSPMKGHSHVYWYRQLPEEGLKFMVYLQKENIIDESGMPKERFSAEFPKEGPSILRIQQVVRGDSAAYFCASSPDPSGRRPTYEQYFGPGTRLTVT.